This T cell receptor beta chain was obtained from a study of post-analysis software for immune sequencing data. Unique molecular identifiers were present in the TCR beta cDNA libraries. When about 1 to 11 million T cells were used, they gave hundreds of thousands of cDNA molecules. TCRdb reprocessed the PCR reads via MiXCR and lists one record per CDR3 protein. The sample includes some 700,000 distinct CDR3 sequences, roughly three fifths of them seen just once. On this clonotype itself: The antigen is unknown.

Per the germline V gene, CDR1 is GTSNPN and CDR2 is SVGIG (reference sequence). The CDR3 covers 13 residues. Between the trimmed V and J ends, which lost 0 bases and 4 bases, there was a span of 9 bases. Notes on the study in general: Controls showed lower frequencies than patients for roughly five TRBV segments, and TRBV5-6, TRBV5-1 and TRBV20-1 were among these.

The sequence was obtained from a girl aged 2 to 9 with multiple sclerosis. J is TRBJ1-1 and V is TRBV30; D is perhaps TRBD1 (5 bases). The sample was blood. The CDR3: CAWSVWGTTEAFF. CDR3 nucleotides: TGTGCCTGGAGTGTATGGGGGACCACTGAAGCTTTCTTT. Variable domain in full (rest from reference TRBV30 and TRBJ1-1): SQTIHQWPATLVQPVGSPLSLECTVEGTSNPNLYWYRQAAGRGLQLLFYSVGIGQISSEVPQNLSASRPQDRQFILSSKKLLLSDSGFYLCAWSVWGTTEAFFGQGTRLTVV.